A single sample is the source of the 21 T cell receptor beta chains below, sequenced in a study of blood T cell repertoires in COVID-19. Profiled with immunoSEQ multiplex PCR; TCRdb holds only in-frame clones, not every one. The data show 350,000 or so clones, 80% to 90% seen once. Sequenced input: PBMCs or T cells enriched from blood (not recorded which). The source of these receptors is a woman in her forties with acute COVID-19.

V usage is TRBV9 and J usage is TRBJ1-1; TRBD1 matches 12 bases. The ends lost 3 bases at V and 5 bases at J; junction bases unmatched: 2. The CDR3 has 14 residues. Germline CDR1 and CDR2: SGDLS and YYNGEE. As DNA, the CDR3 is TGTGCCAGCAGCGGGGGACAGGGGGCGACTGAAGCTTTCTTT. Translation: CASSGGQGATEAFF. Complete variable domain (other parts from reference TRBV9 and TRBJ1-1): DSGVTQTPKHLITATGQRVTLRCSPRSGDLSVYWYQQSLDQGLQFLIQYYNGEERAKGNILERFSAQQFPDLHSELNLSSLELGDSALYFCASSGGQGATEAFFGQGTRLTVV.

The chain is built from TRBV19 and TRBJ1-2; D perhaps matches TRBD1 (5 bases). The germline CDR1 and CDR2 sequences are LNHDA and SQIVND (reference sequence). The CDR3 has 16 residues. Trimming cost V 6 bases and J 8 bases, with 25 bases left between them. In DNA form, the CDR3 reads TGTGCCAGTAGCCCACCCCCACCGCAGGGAGGAGGAGGCTACACCTTC. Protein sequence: CASSPPPPQGGGGYTF.

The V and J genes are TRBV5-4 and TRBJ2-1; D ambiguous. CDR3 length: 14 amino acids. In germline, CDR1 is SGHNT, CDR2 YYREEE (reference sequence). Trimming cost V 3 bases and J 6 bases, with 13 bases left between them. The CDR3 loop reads CASSSFSVFNEQFF. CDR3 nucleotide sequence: TGTGCCAGCAGCTCGTTCAGCGTTTTCAATGAGCAGTTCTTC. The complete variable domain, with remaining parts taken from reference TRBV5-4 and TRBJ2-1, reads ETGVTQSPTHLIKTRGQQVTLRCSSQSGHNTVSWYQQALGQGPQFIFQYYREEENGRGNFPPRFSGLQFPNYSSELNVNALELDDSALYLCASSSFSVFNEQFFGPGTRLTVL.

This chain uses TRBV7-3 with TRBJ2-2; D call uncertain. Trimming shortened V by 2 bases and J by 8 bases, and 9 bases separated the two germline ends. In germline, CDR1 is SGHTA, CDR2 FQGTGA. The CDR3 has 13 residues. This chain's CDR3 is CASSLDIKGELFF. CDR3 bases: TGTGCCAGCAGCTTAGACATTAAGGGGGAGCTGTTTTTT.

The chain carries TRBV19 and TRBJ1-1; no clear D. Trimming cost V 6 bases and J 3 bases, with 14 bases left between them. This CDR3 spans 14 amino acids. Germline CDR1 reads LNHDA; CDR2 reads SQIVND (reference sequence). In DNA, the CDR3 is TGTGCCAGTAGAGGCGGGTTGTTGTACACTGAAGCTTTCTTT. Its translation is CASRGGLLYTEAFF.

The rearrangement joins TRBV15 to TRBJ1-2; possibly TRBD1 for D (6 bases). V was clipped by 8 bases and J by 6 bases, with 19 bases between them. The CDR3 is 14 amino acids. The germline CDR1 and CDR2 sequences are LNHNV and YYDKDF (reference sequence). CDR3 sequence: CATRKGHGGDGYTF. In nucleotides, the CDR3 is TGTGCCACCCGAAAGGGACATGGGGGAGATGGCTACACCTTC. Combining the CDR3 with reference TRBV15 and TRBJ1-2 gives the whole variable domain DAMVIQNPRYQVTQFGKPVTLSCSQTLNHNVMYWYQQKSSQAPKLLFHYYDKDFNNEADTPDNFQSRRPNTSFCFLDIRSPGLGDTAMYLCATRKGHGGDGYTFGSGTRLTVV.

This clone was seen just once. The CDR3 spells CASSLAWGGWLNTEAFF. The CDR3 DNA sequence: TGTGCCAGCAGCTTGGCCTGGGGGGGTTGGTTGAACACTGAAGCTTTCTTT. J is TRBJ1-1 and V is TRBV5-6, with a possible D match to TRBD1 (5 bases). The CDR3 covers 17 residues. V lost 0 bases and J lost 0, with 15 bases in between. Germline V lookup: CDR1 SGHDT, CDR2 YYEEEE. The complete variable domain, with remaining parts taken from reference TRBV5-6 and TRBJ1-1, reads DAGVTQSPTHLIKTRGQQVTLRCSPKSGHDTVSWYQQALGQGPQFIFQYYEEEERQRGNFPDRFSGHQFPNYSSELNVNALLLGDSALYLCASSLAWGGWLNTEAFFGQGTRLTVV.

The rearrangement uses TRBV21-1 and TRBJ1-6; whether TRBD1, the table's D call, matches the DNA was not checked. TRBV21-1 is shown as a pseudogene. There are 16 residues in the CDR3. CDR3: CASSKSCSLYNSPLHF. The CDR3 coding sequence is TGTGCCAGCAGCAAAAGTTGCAGTCTCTATAATTCACCCCTCCACTTT.

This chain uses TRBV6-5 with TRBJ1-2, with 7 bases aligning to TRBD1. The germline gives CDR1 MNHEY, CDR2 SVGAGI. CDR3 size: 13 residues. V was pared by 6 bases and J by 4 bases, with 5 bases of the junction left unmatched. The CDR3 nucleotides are TGTGCCAGCAGCATCGGACAGGTCTATGGCTACACCTTC. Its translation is CASSIGQVYGYTF.

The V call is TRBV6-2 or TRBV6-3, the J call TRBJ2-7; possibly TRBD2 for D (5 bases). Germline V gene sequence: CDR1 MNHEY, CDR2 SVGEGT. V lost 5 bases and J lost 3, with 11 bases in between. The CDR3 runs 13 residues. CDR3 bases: TGTGCCAGCAGTCTCGGACTGATCTACGAGCAGTACTTC. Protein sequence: CASSLGLIYEQYF.

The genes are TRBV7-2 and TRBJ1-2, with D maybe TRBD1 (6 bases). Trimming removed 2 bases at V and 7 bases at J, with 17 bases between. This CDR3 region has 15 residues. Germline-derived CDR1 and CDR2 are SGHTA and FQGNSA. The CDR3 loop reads CASSLSSGELTGYTF. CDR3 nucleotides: TGTGCCAGCAGCTTATCATCAGGGGAACTGACTGGCTACACCTTC.

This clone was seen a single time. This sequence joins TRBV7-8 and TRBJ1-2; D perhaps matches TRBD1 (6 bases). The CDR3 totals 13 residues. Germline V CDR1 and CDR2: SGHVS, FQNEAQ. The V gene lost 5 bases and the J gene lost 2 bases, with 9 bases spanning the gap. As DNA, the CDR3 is TGTGCCAGCAGCCCTAGGGGGAACTATGGCTACACCTTC. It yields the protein CASSPRGNYGYTF.

CDR3 nucleotide sequence: TGCGCCAGCAGTACCGGGACTAGCGGGAGCCGCTACGAGCAGTACTTC. Translating gives CASSTGTSGSRYEQYF. The chain has TRBV4-3 and TRBJ2-7, with 14 bases fitting TRBD2. The germline V gene has CDR1 LGHNA and CDR2 YSLEER. There are 16 residues in the CDR3. The ends lost 6 bases at V and 3 bases at J; junction bases unmatched: 7.

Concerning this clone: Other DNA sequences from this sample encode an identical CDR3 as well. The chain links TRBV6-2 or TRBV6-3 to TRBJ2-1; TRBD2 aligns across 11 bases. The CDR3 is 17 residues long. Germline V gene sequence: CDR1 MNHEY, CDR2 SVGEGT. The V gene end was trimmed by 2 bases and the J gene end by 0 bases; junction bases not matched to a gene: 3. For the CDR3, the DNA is TGTGCCAGCAGTTACCCTAGCGGGGGGATCTCCTACAATGAGCAGTTCTTC. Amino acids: CASSYPSGGISYNEQFF.

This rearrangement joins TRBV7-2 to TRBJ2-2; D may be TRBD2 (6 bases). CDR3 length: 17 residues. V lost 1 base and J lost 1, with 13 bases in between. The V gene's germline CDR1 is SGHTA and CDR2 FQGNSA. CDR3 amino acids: CASSLVSGRGNTGELFF. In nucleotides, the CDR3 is TGTGCCAGCAGCTTAGTTTCGGGGCGGGGGAACACCGGGGAGCTGTTTTTT.

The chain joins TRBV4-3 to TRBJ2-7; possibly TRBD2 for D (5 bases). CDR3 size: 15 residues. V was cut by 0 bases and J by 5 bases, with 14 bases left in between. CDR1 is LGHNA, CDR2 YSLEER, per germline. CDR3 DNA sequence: TGCGCCAGCAGCCAAGAATGGGGAGTACCCCACGAGCAGTACTTC. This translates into CASSQEWGVPHEQYF.

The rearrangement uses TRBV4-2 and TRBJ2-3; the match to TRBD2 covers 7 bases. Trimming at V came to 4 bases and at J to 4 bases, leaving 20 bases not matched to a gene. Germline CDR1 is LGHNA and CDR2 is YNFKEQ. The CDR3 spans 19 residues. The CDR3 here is CASSPSPLLSGGLPDTQYF. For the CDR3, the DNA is TGTGCCAGCAGCCCATCCCCCCTCCTCTCGGGAGGCCTCCCAGATACGCAGTATTTT.

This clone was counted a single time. The chain's CDR3 is CASSAVRGGYTF. Here the CDR3 DNA reads TGTGCCAGCAGCGCTGTCAGGGGCGGCTACACCTTC. The chain recombines TRBV9 with TRBJ1-2, with a tentative D call TRBD1 (6 bases). This CDR3 comprises 12 residues. Trimming left V 3 bases short and J 8 bases short, with 11 bases between. CDR1 and CDR2 from the germline V gene are SGDLS and YYNGEE.

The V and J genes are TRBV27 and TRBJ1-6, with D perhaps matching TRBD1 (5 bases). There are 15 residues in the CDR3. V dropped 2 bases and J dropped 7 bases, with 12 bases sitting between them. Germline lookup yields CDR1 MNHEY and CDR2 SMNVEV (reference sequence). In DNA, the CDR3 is TGTGCCAGCAGTTTAACAGGCGCAGGAAATTCACCCCTCCACTTT. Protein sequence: CASSLTGAGNSPLHF.

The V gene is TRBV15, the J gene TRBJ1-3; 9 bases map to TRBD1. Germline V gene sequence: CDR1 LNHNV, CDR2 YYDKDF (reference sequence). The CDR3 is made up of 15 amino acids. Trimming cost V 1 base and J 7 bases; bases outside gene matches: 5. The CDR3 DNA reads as TGTGCCACCAGCAGAGCGGGGACAGGGCCGAACACCATATATTTT. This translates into CATSRAGTGPNTIYF.

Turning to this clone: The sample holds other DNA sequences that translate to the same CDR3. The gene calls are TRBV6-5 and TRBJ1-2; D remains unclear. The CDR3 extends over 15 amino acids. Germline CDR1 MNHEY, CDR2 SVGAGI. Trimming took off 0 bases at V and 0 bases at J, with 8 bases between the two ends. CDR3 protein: CASSYSDTANYGYTF. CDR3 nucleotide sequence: TGTGCCAGCAGTTACTCGGATACAGCTAACTATGGCTACACCTTC.